This T cell receptor (beta chain) was captured in a study of blood T cell repertoires in COVID-19. The wider study: Material from acute and convalescent COVID-19 was sourced from the United States, Italy and Spain. T cells, B-cell-depleted T cells, or PBMCs provided the cDNA or gDNA that served as material.

TCRdb keeps only in-frame clones here, not all; method: immunoSEQ multiplex PCR. The sample has more than 110,000 clones; around 89% are singletons. Trimming removed 4 bases at V and 4 bases at J, with 13 bases between. The germline gives CDR1 SGHAT, CDR2 FQNNGV. The CDR3 contains 14 residues. The sample consisted of peripheral blood. The source is a woman of 80 years or more with acute or convalescent COVID-19. The J gene is TRBJ1-2, the V gene TRBV11-2, with D unresolved. Here the CDR3 DNA reads TGTGCCAGCAGCTCCACTGGACTCGTCTATGGCTACACCTTC. Protein sequence: CASSSTGLVYGYTF.